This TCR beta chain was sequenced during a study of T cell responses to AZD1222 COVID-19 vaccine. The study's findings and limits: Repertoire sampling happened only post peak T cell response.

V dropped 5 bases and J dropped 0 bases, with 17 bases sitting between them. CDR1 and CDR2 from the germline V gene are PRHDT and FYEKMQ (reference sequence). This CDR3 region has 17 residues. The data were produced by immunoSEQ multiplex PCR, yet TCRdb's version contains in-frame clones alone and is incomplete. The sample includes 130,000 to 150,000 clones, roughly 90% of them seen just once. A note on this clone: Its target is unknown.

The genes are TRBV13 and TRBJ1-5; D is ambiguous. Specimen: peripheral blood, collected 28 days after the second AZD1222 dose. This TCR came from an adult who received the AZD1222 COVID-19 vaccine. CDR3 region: CASSPSPNKSSNQPQHF. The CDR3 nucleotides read TGTGCCAGCAGCCCATCCCCCAACAAATCTAGCAATCAGCCCCAGCATTTT.